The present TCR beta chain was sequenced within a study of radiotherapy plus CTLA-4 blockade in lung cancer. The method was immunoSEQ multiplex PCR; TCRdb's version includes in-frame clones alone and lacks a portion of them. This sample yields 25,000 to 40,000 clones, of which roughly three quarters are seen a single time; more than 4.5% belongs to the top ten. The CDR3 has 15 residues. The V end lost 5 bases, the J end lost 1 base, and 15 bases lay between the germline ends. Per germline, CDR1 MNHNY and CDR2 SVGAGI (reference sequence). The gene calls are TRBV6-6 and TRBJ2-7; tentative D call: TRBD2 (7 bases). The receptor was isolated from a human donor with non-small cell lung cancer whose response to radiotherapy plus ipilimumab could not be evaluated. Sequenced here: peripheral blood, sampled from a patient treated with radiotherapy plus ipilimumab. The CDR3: CASSVPRGASYEQYF. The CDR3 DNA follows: TGTGCCAGCAGTGTCCCTCGGGGGGCGTCCTACGAGCAGTACTTC.